This T cell receptor (beta chain) was obtained from a study of blood T cell repertoires in COVID-19 (dated by TCRdb to the early 2020s). Some background on the complete study: Samples covering the acute and convalescent phases of COVID-19 were provided by collaborators in the United States, Italy and Spain. The samples were drawn from the first 160 participants of the ongoing ImmuneRACE study and from some 1,300 subjects provided by 6 global collaborators. A de-identified subject ID, COVID-19 status, age in years and sex were almost always included in the sample metadata. Where available, HLA class I and class II types were obtained from metadata supplied by the sample provider rather than from assay-based typing. The repertoires were made available in a free public database intended to serve as a resource for research on the immune response to SARS-CoV-2. The prospective study material was composed of cDNA or gDNA derived from T cells, B-cell-depleted T cells, or PBMCs. Deeply sampled blood TCRbeta repertoires from subjects exposed to, actively infected with, or recovered from COVID-19 were included in the dataset.

Each collaborating institution followed its own protocols to collect whole blood in K2EDTA tubes. For TCRbeta analysis, collaborators shipped samples in one of three forms: frozen whole blood, isolated PBMCs, or DNA extracted from either of those sample types. A single count supports this clone. The clone's antigen remains unknown. No quality values exist for individual bases; no much larger clone is one base distant. The CDR3 measures 13 amino acids from cysteine to phenylalanine. The CDR3 DNA has 39 bases and is translated from base 1. Per the germline V gene, LGHNA is the CDR1 and YSLEER is the CDR2. The junction carries 6 bases between V and J, which are trimmed by 0 bases and 3 bases respectively. TCRbeta CDR3 regions were amplified from genomic DNA using the immunoSEQ Assay, a bias-controlled multiplex PCR. The paper's data handling went like this. The number of nucleated cells in each sample was estimated from the amplification of reference gene primers within the assay. To quantify the absolute abundance of each unique TCRbeta CDR3 rearrangement, sequence reads were collapsed and filtered. For each sample, productive Simpson clonality was calculated as the square root of Simpson's diversity index across productive rearrangements. In TCRdb, the immuneACCESS table is reduced to in-frame sequences with V and J assigned. These tables do not hold every clone; where another copy was compared, an unresolved V gene accounts for under half, and the others remain unexplained. V, J and clone size derive from that table, while D and trimming were established from the DNA sequence. Counted in this sample were around 100,000 clones; nearly 90% of them appeared once. 3% to 3.5% of the sample comes from the top ten.

General conclusions and limits of the study: The amount of clinical and demographic metadata varied by source and participant and was provided uncurated.

The origin of this receptor is a man aged 50-60 years in a cohort sampled during active COVID-19. The rearranged chain carries TRBV4-3 and TRBJ2-7, with no reliable assignment of the D segment. The material sequenced was peripheral blood. The nucleotide sequence is TGCGCCAGCAGCCAAGACTCGGGCTACGAGCAGTACTTC. It translates as CASSQDSGYEQYF.